Listed here are 28 T cell receptor beta chains from one sample, sequenced in a study of blood T cell repertoires in COVID-19. Method: immunoSEQ multiplex PCR; TCRdb's copy keeps in-frame clones and lacks some. Counted here are some 210,000 clones, around nine tenths occurring once; the ten biggest clones make up about 5%. The sequenced sample consisted of peripheral blood. These receptors came from a woman in her thirties or forties with acute or convalescent COVID-19.

V is TRBV4-2 and J is TRBJ2-1; 12 nucleotides align to TRBD2. The CDR3 length is 15 residues. V shed 4 bases, J shed 2 bases, and the junction held 0 bases outside the gene matches. Germline-derived CDR1 and CDR2 are LGHNA and YNFKEQ. CDR3 sequence (DNA): TGTGCCAGCAGCCCTAGCGGGGGGGCCTACAATGAGCAGTTCTTC. It yields the protein CASSPSGGAYNEQFF.

This chain connects TRBV30 to TRBJ1-6; D unresolved. Germline values: CDR1 GTSNPN, CDR2 SVGIG (reference sequence). V was trimmed by 2 bases and J by 13 bases, leaving 9 bases between them. The CDR3 consists of 11 residues. CDR3: CAWSRGSPLHF. The CDR3 nucleotides are TGTGCCTGGAGTCGGGGATCCCCCCTCCACTTT.

The V call is TRBV10-3, the J call TRBJ1-2; weak D call: TRBD1 (6 bases). Germline V lookup: CDR1 ENHRY, CDR2 SYGVKD. This CDR3 has 15 amino acids. Trimming stripped 5 bases from V and 4 bases from J, with 17 bases between. For the CDR3, the DNA is TGTGCCATCAGTAACCCGGGACACCTCCGCTATGGCTACACCTTC. Translation: CAISNPGHLRYGYTF.

This clone came up a few times. The V call is TRBV4-2, the J call TRBJ2-3; 14 bases map to TRBD2. Germline CDR1 LGHNA, CDR2 YNFKEQ. V lost 5 bases to trimming and J lost 1 base; unmatched junction nucleotides: 8. The CDR3 has 18 residues. The CDR3 DNA sequence: TGTGCCAGCAGCTACCGACTAGCGGGGGGGCCAGGCACAGATACGCAGTATTTT. This sequence encodes CASSYRLAGGPGTDTQYF.

This chain links TRBV9 with TRBJ1-4, with TRBD1 matching 10 bases. The CDR3 runs 16 residues. Germline values: CDR1 SGDLS, CDR2 YYNGEE. With 4 bases clipped from V and 7 bases from J, the junction kept 10 bases outside the gene matches. CDR3 in DNA: TGTGCCAGCAGCCTTCGGGACAGGGGTTATGGTGAAAAACTGTTTTTT. It yields the protein CASSLRDRGYGEKLFF.

This chain joins TRBV5-4 and TRBJ1-6; D is unclear. V lost 3 bases to trimming and J lost 0 bases, with 10 bases between them. The CDR3 length is 16 residues. Germline lookup yields CDR1 SGHNT and CDR2 YYREEE (reference sequence). The CDR3 DNA follows: TGTGCCAGCAGCTCAAACCCGAGCTCCTATAATTCACCCCTCCACTTT. This gives the protein CASSSNPSSYNSPLHF. Based on the CDR3 plus reference TRBV5-4 and TRBJ1-6, the full variable domain is ETGVTQSPTHLIKTRGQQVTLRCSSQSGHNTVSWYQQALGQGPQFIFQYYREEENGRGNFPPRFSGLQFPNYSSELNVNALELDDSALYLCASSSNPSSYNSPLHFGNGTRLTVT.

The rearrangement links TRBV5-8 to TRBJ1-4; TRBD1 aligns across 8 bases. The CDR3 runs to 15 residues. Trimming took 4 bases from V and 8 from J; bases not matched to a gene: 10. Germline V gene data show CDR1 as SGHTS and CDR2 as YDEGEE. The CDR3 DNA reads TGTGCCAGCAGCCAAATGACAGGGGAGCGCGAAAAACTGTTTTTT. Protein sequence: CASSQMTGEREKLFF.

The chain couples TRBV18 to TRBJ1-2, with 11 bases identical to TRBD1. Germline CDR1 is KGHSH and CDR2 is LQKENI. The CDR3 runs to 19 residues. V dropped 4 bases and J dropped 2; count of bases not matched to a gene: 15. This chain's CDR3 is CASSLTLQLGQGGNYGYTF. In nucleotides, the CDR3 is TGTGCCAGCTCACTGACTCTCCAGTTGGGACAGGGGGGAAACTATGGCTACACCTTC. The full variable domain, rest sourced from reference TRBV18 and TRBJ1-2, is NAGVMQNPRHLVRRRGQEARLRCSPMKGHSHVYWYRQLPEEGLKFMVYLQKENIIDESGMPKERFSAEFPKEGPSILRIQQVVRGDSAAYFCASSLTLQLGQGGNYGYTFGSGTRLTVV.

CDR3 protein: CASSFPGGGYTF. CDR3 DNA sequence: TGTGCCAGCAGTTTTCCAGGGGGCGGCTACACCTTC. V is TRBV28 and J is TRBJ1-2; TRBD1 matches at 8 bases. Germline CDR1 reads MDHEN; CDR2 reads SYDVKM. The CDR3 has 12 amino acids. J gave up 8 bases and V 3 bases, and 2 bases lay outside the gene matches.

This chain uses TRBV5-6 with TRBJ1-3, with D maybe TRBD1 (6 bases). Per germline, CDR1 SGHDT and CDR2 YYEEEE. The CDR3 is 17 residues long. The V gene lost 4 bases and the J gene lost 0 bases, with 17 bases spanning the gap. This chain's CDR3 is CASSPLGAGLSGNTIYF. The CDR3 nucleotides read TGTGCCAGCAGCCCCCTGGGGGCGGGCCTCTCTGGAAACACCATATATTTT.

This rearrangement joins TRBV4-2 to TRBJ2-1; 11 bases match TRBD2. The CDR3 runs to 15 residues. Looked up from germline, CDR1 is LGHNA and CDR2 is YNFKEQ. With V trimmed by 1 base and J by 7 bases, 3 bases remained unmatched. The CDR3 region is CASSQVSGGANEQFF. CDR3 nucleotides: TGTGCCAGCAGCCAAGTTAGCGGGGGGGCAAATGAGCAGTTCTTC.

The chain uses TRBV19 and TRBJ1-5, with D possibly matching TRBD1 (6 bases). V was shortened by 2 bases and J by 6 bases, with 8 bases between the two germline ends. Germline-derived CDR1 and CDR2 are LNHDA and SQIVND (reference sequence). This CDR3 is built from 13 residues. As DNA, the CDR3 is TGTGCCAGTAGTATAAACAGGGTTCAGCCCCAGCATTTT. This encodes CASSINRVQPQHF.

The CDR3 nucleotides read TGCGCCAGCAGCTTAAGGGCGGGACAGGGTTTCTCTGGAAACACCATATATTTT. Translation: CASSLRAGQGFSGNTIYF. V is TRBV5-1 and J is TRBJ1-3; 9 nucleotides line up with TRBD1. The CDR3 length is 18 residues. Germline CDR1 SGHRS, CDR2 YFSETQ. The ends lost 2 bases at V and 0 bases at J; junction bases unmatched: 9.

For this clone: At one end, the junction sequence differs from germline, possibly due to a read error. J is TRBJ2-3 and V is TRBV5-1; 7 nucleotides align to TRBD1. The length of the CDR3 is 15 residues. Looked up from germline, CDR1 is SGHRS and CDR2 is YFSETQ. CDR3 DNA sequence: TGCGCCAGCAACTTGGGACAGCCTAGCACAGATACGCAGTATTTT. It encodes CASNLGQPSTDTQYF.

V usage is TRBV6-5 and J usage is TRBJ1-1; D is unclear. The CDR3 is 15 residues long. Germline CDR1 and CDR2: MNHEY and SVGAGI. Trimming took 8 bases from V and 8 from J, leaving 24 bases between them. The CDR3 sequence is CASSPEGPEDMEAFF. DNA of the CDR3: TGTGCCAGCTCGCCAGAGGGCCCGGAGGATATGGAAGCTTTCTTT.

The V gene is TRBV7-9, the J gene TRBJ2-1; a possible D gene is TRBD2 (7 bases). There are 16 residues in the CDR3. In germline, CDR1 is SEHNR, CDR2 FQNEAQ (reference sequence). V lost 7 bases, J lost 3 bases, and 19 bases lay in between. In DNA, the CDR3 is TGTGCCAGCACCTCAGGCGGGGGCTACCTCTACAATGAGCAGTTCTTC. Amino acids: CASTSGGGYLYNEQFF. Variable domain in full (rest from reference TRBV7-9 and TRBJ2-1): DTGVSQNPRHKITKRGQNVTFRCDPISEHNRLYWYRQTLGQGPEFLTYFQNEAQLEKSRLLSDRFSAERPKGSFSTLEIQRTEQGDSAMYLCASTSGGGYLYNEQFFGPGTRLTVL.

The table lists this clone with a count of one. The chain joins TRBV10-3 to TRBJ1-2, with D possibly matching TRBD1 (5 bases). The CDR3 extends over 14 amino acids. V lost 2 bases to trimming and J lost 4 bases, with 11 bases between them. Germline CDR1 and CDR2: ENHRY and SYGVKD. The CDR3 region is CAISEGREVYGYTF. The CDR3 DNA sequence: TGTGCCATCAGTGAGGGCAGGGAGGTCTATGGCTACACCTTC.

V is TRBV9 and J is TRBJ1-6; tentative D call: TRBD1 (5 bases). This CDR3 region has 14 residues. Germline CDR1 is SGDLS and CDR2 is YYNGEE. V was clipped by 1 base and J by 15 bases, with 17 bases between them. The CDR3 DNA is TGTGCCAGCAGCGTAAGCGGGGACGGCGCAATCCTCCACTTT. Its protein is CASSVSGDGAILHF.

This chain uses TRBV12-3 or TRBV12-4 with TRBJ2-7, with D maybe TRBD2 (6 bases). This CDR3 is 13 amino acids long. V gave up 1 base and J gave up 7 bases, with 11 bases separating them. CDR3: CASSLGGAGEQYV. CDR3 nucleotide sequence: TGTGCCAGCAGTTTAGGCGGGGCGGGGGAGCAGTACGTC.

This chain uses TRBV9 with TRBJ2-2; D is unresolved. The V and J ends lost 4 bases and 0 bases respectively, with 7 bases between them. The CDR3 contains 14 residues. The germline gives CDR1 SGDLS, CDR2 YYNGEE. CDR3: CASSRIANTGELFF. DNA of the CDR3: TGTGCCAGCAGCCGTATAGCGAACACCGGGGAGCTGTTTTTT.

In DNA form, the CDR3 reads TGTGCCAGTAGCCGACAGGGGTACCTCCCTGGGGGCTACACCTTC. Translating it yields CASSRQGYLPGGYTF. V and J are TRBV19 and TRBJ1-2; 8 bases line up with TRBD1. The CDR3 is 15 residues long. Germline V gene lookup returns CDR1 LNHDA and CDR2 SQIVND (reference sequence). After removal of 6 bases from V and 8 bases from J, the junction contained 14 bases not matched to a gene.

The rearrangement uses TRBV28 and TRBJ1-5; D perhaps matches TRBD1 (6 bases). Germline-derived CDR1 and CDR2 are MDHEN and SYDVKM. The CDR3 loop spans 20 amino acids. Trimming shortened V by 3 bases and J by 0 bases, and 24 bases separated the two germline ends. Here the CDR3 reads CASSFIPVLRDTDSNQPQHF. For the CDR3, the DNA is TGTGCCAGCAGTTTTATCCCAGTCCTCCGGGACACCGATAGCAATCAGCCCCAGCATTTT.

The count of this clone is one. The same CDR3 can be traced to other DNA sequences in this sample. This rearrangement joins TRBV19 to TRBJ2-2; TRBD1 matches 9 bases. Germline CDR1 reads LNHDA; CDR2 reads SQIVND (reference sequence). V was clipped by 3 bases and J by 3 bases; unmatched bases: 2. The CDR3 totals 15 residues. The CDR3 sequence: CASSMGQGYTGELFF. CDR3 coding DNA: TGTGCCAGTAGTATGGGACAGGGCTACACCGGGGAGCTGTTTTTT.

The rearrangement uses TRBV5-1 and TRBJ2-1; 12 bases are shared with TRBD2. Germline lookup yields CDR1 SGHRS and CDR2 YFSETQ. This CDR3 has 15 residues. Unmatched junction bases numbered 3, after V lost 2 bases and J lost 6 bases. CDR3 sequence: CASSLASGGANEQFF. CDR3 DNA sequence: TGCGCCAGCAGCTTAGCTAGCGGGGGGGCCAATGAGCAGTTCTTC. Filled out from reference TRBV5-1 and TRBJ2-1, the complete variable domain reads KAGVTQTPRYLIKTRGQQVTLSCSPISGHRSVSWYQQTPGQGLQFLFEYFSETQRNKGNFPGRFSGRQFSNSRSEMNVSTLELGDSALYLCASSLASGGANEQFFGPGTRLTVL.

The chain uses TRBV11-2 and TRBJ1-2, with D perhaps TRBD1 (5 bases). The CDR3 is 14 amino acids. V was trimmed by 4 bases and J by 2 bases, leaving 11 bases between them. Germline V gives CDR1 SGHAT, CDR2 FQNNGV. CDR3 nucleotide sequence: TGTGCCAGCAGCTCCTTACGGGGGAACTATGGCTACACCTTC. Protein product: CASSSLRGNYGYTF.

The V and J genes are TRBV9 and TRBJ2-5; 8 nucleotides agree with TRBD2. CDR1 is SGDLS, CDR2 YYNGEE, per germline. The CDR3 is 13 amino acids. Germline trimming cut 4 bases from V and 5 bases from J; bases unmatched to any gene: 4. The CDR3 reads CASSTSGGETQYF. The CDR3 coding sequence is TGTGCCAGCAGCACCTCGGGGGGGGAGACCCAGTACTTC.

This rearrangement joins TRBV27 to TRBJ1-5, with a tentative D call TRBD1 (5 bases). V was shortened by 6 bases and J by 4 bases, with 16 bases between the two germline ends. The CDR3 has 15 amino acids. The germline V gene encodes CDR1 MNHEY and CDR2 SMNVEV (reference sequence). The CDR3 DNA reads TGTGCCAGCAGGTCCTGGCAGGGCGTTAATCAGCCCCAGCATTTT. Amino acid sequence: CASRSWQGVNQPQHF.

The rearrangement uses TRBV3-1 (or the pseudogene TRBV3-2) and TRBJ2-1; the match to TRBD1 covers 8 bases. The V and J ends lost 5 bases and 6 bases, in that order; junction bases with no gene match: 9. This CDR3 spans 15 amino acids. Germline values: CDR1 LGHDT, CDR2 YNNKEL (reference sequence). The CDR3 nucleotides read TGTGCCAGCAGCAACGGACAGGGATTGGGCAATGAGCAGTTCTTC. This translates into CASSNGQGLGNEQFF.